This record concerns one T cell receptor (beta chain) sequence. The source of the sample is a study of blood T cell repertoires in COVID-19. In the study overall: Italy, Spain and the United States were the sources of the convalescent and acute COVID-19 samples. Nucleic acid was either cDNA or gDNA, and it came from T cells, B-cell-depleted T cells, or PBMCs.

Authors' processing steps: Scientists estimated how many nucleated cells there were by amplifying reference gene primers. Using immunoSEQ multiplex PCR, the repertoire was profiled, and TCRdb retains in-frame clones only, with some absent. V and J calls and clone size are given by that table; D and trimming were obtained from the DNA. The top ten hold approximately 17% of the sample, which has tens of thousands of clones, 87% seen once. The V end lost 0 bases, the J end lost 4 bases, and 13 bases lay between the germline ends. This CDR3 comprises 15 residues. Germline V lookup: CDR1 SGHNT, CDR2 YYREEE (reference sequence).

The sequencing sample was made of peripheral blood. This clonotype was sampled from a human donor in a cohort sampled during active COVID-19. The chain employs TRBV5-4 and TRBJ1-2; D call uncertain. CDR3 DNA: TGTGCCAGCAGCTTGGACGGTACAGAGAGCTATGGCTACACCTTC. This translates into CASSLDGTESYGYTF.